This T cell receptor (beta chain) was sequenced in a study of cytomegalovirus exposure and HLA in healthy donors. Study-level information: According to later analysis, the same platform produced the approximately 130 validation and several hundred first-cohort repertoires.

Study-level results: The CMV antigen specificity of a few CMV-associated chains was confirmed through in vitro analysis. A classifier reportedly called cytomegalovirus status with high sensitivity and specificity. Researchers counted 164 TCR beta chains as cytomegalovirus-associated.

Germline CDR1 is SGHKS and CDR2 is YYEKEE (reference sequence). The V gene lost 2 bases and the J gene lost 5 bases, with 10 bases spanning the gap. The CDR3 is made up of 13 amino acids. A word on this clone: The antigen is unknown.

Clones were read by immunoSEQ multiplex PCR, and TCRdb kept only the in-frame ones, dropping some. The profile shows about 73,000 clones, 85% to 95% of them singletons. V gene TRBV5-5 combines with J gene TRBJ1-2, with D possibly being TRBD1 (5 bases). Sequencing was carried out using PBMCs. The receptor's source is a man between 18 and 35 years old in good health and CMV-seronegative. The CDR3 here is CASSLFDSYGYTF. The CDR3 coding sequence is TGTGCCAGCAGCTTATTCGACAGTTATGGCTACACCTTC.